This entry lists 6 T cell receptor beta chains sequenced from one sample in a study of spatial heterogeneity in lung cancer (dated by TCRdb to between 2017 and 2020). The paper as a whole reports these results and caveats: A correlation was observed between the number of expanded intratumoral alpha and beta TCRs and the tumor nonsynonymous mutation count.

What these receptors recognize is not known. The sample's time point label, in plain terms: sample taken at primary tumor resection. The method behind the library was 5' RACE. TCRdb lists the instrument as NextSeq 500. TCRdb itself trimmed the public reads at Q25 with fastp, ran MiXCR and retained productive beta chains. Each CDR3 protein appears once, grouped with its most common genes and DNA. Counted in this sample were 9,000 to 13,000 distinct CDR3 sequences; around 10% of them appeared once. 8% to 11% of the sample is held by the ten biggest clonotypes. The source material was lung tumor tissue, sampled at surgery. These receptors all come from a male donor with early-stage non-small cell lung cancer.

The sample holds many counts of this clonotype. This chain connects TRBV6-2 or TRBV6-3 to TRBJ2-3; D remains unclear. Germline assignment: CDR1 MNHEY and CDR2 SVGEGT. This CDR3 region has 12 residues. V shed 5 bases and J shed 12 bases, with 15 bases lying between them. The CDR3 DNA reads as TGTGCCAGCAGTCGGAGTGAGTTCCGACAGTATTTT. Its translation is CASSRSEFRQYF.

By sample fraction, this clonotype is medium-sized. The chain joins TRBV10-3 to TRBJ1-4; D is possibly TRBD1 (5 bases). CDR3 size: 14 residues. The germline gives CDR1 ENHRY, CDR2 SYGVKD. The V end was cut by 6 bases, the J end by 5 bases, with 13 bases between. Here the CDR3 DNA reads TGTGCCATCAGCCCGGGACTGAGCAATGAAAAACTGTTTTTT. Translated, it gives CAISPGLSNEKLFF.

This clonotype was counted ten times or more. V usage is TRBV7-8 and J usage is TRBJ1-2, with D possibly matching TRBD1 (5 bases). Germline V gene data show CDR1 as SGHVS and CDR2 as FQNEAQ. Trimming shortened V by 5 bases and J by 4 bases, and 11 bases separated the two germline ends. The CDR3 has 13 amino acids. The CDR3 protein is CASSQGVGYGYTF. The CDR3 coding sequence is TGTGCCAGCAGCCAAGGGGTCGGCTATGGCTACACCTTC.

This clonotype occurred many times. V gene TRBV5-1 combines with J gene TRBJ1-4; no firm D call. Germline V lookup: CDR1 SGHRS, CDR2 YFSETQ. The CDR3 has 18 residues. The V gene lost 0 bases and the J gene lost 7 bases, with 22 bases spanning the gap. The CDR3 DNA follows: TGCGCCAGCAGCTTGGAAAGTTGGGCTGCAGCCCGGGGTGAAAAACTGTTTTTT. Translated, it gives CASSLESWAAARGEKLFF.

This clonotype was found many times. V and J are TRBV30 and TRBJ2-2; 7 nucleotides align to TRBD2. Germline CDR1 GTSNPN, CDR2 SVGIG (reference sequence). This CDR3 spans 14 amino acids. The ends lost 3 bases at V and 1 base at J; junction bases unmatched: 2. The CDR3 protein is CAWRQRGNTGELFF. In nucleotides, the CDR3 is TGTGCCTGGAGACAGCGGGGGAACACCGGGGAGCTGTTTTTT.

This clonotype was found a few times. The rearrangement uses TRBV6-1 and TRBJ1-1, with D possibly being TRBD1 (5 bases). CDR3 size: 15 residues. Germline CDR1 reads MNHNS; CDR2 reads SASEGT. V lost 4 bases and J lost 6, with 18 bases in between. The CDR3 nucleotides read TGTGCCAGCAGTGCCCTGCAGGCCCAGGGCGCTGAAGCTTTCTTT. It specifies CASSALQAQGAEAFF.